The clone carrying this T cell receptor (beta chain) was counted once. Using immunoSEQ multiplex PCR, the repertoire was profiled, and TCRdb retains in-frame clones only, with some absent. The table includes roughly 330,000 clones, under 90% detected once. The source of the sample is a study of blood T cell repertoires in COVID-19. V lost 2 bases, J lost 0 bases, and 13 bases lay in between. The CDR3 has 16 amino acids. From germline, CDR1 is KGHSY and CDR2 FQNENV. Enrolled through a virtual design, the participants were between about 18 and 100 years of age and came from about two dozen US areas. The clonotype originates from a woman under 30 who had recovered from COVID-19. The sample taken for sequencing was PBMCs or T cells enriched from blood (not recorded which). V gene TRBV16 combines with J gene TRBJ2-5; TRBD2 might be the D (5 bases). The CDR3 loop is CASSQPSLGNQETQYF. Here the CDR3 DNA reads TGTGCCAGCAGCCAACCGAGTCTCGGGAACCAAGAGACCCAGTACTTC.